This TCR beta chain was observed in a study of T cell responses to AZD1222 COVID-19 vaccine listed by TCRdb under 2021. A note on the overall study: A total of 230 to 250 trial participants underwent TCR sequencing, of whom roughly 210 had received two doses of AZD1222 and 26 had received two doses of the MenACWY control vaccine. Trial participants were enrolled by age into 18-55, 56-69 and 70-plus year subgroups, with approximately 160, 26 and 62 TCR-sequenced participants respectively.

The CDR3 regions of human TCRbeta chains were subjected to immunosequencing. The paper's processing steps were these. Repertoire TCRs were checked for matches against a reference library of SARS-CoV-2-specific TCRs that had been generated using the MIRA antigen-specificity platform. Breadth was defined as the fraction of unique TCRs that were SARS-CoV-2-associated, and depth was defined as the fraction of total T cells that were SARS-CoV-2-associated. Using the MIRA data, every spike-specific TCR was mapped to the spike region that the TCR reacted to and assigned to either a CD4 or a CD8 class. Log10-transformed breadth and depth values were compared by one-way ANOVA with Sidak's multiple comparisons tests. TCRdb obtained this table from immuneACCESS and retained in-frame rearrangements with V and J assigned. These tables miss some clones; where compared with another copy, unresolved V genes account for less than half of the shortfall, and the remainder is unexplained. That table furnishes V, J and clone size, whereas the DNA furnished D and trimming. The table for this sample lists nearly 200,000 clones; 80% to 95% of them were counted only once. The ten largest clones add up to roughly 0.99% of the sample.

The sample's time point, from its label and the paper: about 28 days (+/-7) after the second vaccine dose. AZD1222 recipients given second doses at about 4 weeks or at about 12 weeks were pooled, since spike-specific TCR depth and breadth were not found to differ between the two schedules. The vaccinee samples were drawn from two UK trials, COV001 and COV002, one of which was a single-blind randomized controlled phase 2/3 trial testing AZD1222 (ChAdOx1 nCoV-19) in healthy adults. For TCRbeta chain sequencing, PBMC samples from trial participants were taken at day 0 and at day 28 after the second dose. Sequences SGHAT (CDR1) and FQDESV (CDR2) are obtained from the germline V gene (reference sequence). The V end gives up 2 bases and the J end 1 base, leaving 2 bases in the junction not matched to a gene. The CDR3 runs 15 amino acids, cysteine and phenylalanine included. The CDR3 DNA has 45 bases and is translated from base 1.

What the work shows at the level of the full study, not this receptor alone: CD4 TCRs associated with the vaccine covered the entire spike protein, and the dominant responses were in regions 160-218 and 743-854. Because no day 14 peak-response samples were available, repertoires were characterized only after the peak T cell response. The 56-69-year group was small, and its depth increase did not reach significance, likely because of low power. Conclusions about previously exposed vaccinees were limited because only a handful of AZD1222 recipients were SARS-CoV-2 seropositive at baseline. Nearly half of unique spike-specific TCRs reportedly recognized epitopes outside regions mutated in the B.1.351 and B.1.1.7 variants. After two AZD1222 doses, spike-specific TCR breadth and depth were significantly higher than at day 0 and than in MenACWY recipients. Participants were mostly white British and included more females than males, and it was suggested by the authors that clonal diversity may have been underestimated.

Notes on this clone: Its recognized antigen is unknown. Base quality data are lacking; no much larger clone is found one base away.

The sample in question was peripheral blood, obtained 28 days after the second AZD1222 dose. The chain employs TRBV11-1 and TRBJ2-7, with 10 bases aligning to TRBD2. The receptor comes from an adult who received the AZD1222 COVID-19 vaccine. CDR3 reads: CASSLPSGGSYEQYF. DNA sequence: TGTGCCAGCAGCTTACCTAGCGGGGGATCCTACGAGCAGTACTTC.